This entry lists 22 T cell receptor beta chains sequenced from one sample in a study of blood T cells in healthy people across ages. A J-beta primer mix and a sample-barcoded 5' primer were used in a second PCR of about 7 to 12 cycles. Via MiXCR, TCRdb re-called the 5' RACE reads, giving one row per CDR3 protein. This table has 1.5 million to 2 million distinct CDR3 sequences, roughly two fifths appearing once. Sample: blood. Receptors were obtained from a human donor in good health.

This chain links TRBV6-2 or TRBV6-3 with TRBJ2-3, with D possibly TRBD2 on 5 matching bases. The CDR3 is made up of 14 amino acids. V was trimmed by 8 bases and J by 1 base, leaving 13 bases between them. Germline V gene data show CDR1 as MNHEY and CDR2 as SVGEGT. CDR3 region: CASSHGRGTDTQYF. The DNA for the CDR3 is TGTGCCAGCTCCCACGGGCGGGGCACAGATACGCAGTATTTT.

This clonotype was observed many times. The chain has TRBV20-1 and TRBJ1-4, with 8 bases identical to TRBD1. This CDR3 contains 15 residues. Germline CDR1 is DFQATT and CDR2 is SNEGSKA (reference sequence). J lost 8 bases, V lost 0 bases, and 8 bases had no gene match. The CDR3: CSARDPQGAGEKLFF. The DNA for the CDR3 is TGCAGTGCTAGAGACCCCCAGGGGGCAGGAGAAAAACTGTTTTTT.

This chain uses TRBV7-2 with TRBJ2-2; 9 bases match TRBD1. The CDR3 extends over 15 amino acids. CDR1 is SGHTA and CDR2 is FQGNSA in the germline V gene. Losses at the gene ends were 5 bases for V and 4 bases for J; bases not matched to a gene: 5. Written as DNA, the CDR3 is TGTGCCAGCAGCACACGACAGGGGGGCACCGGGGAGCTGTTTTTT. Amino acids: CASSTRQGGTGELFF.

The chain uses TRBV11-2 and TRBJ2-3, with a weak D call TRBD1 (6 bases). The CDR3 has 15 amino acids. V lost 5 bases and J lost 9, with 21 bases in between. Germline lookup yields CDR1 SGHAT and CDR2 FQNNGV. CDR3 nucleotides: TGTGCCAGCAGCCCCGACAGGCTACTTGAGGGGACGCAGTATTTT. Residues: CASSPDRLLEGTQYF.

This clonotype turned up a few times. This sequence joins TRBV9 and TRBJ2-3; 7 bases line up with TRBD2. The J segment lost 4 bases and the V segment lost 4 bases, leaving 6 bases of the junction unmatched. There are 14 residues in the CDR3. The germline gives CDR1 SGDLS, CDR2 YYNGEE. CDR3 region: CASSTTSAADTQYF. The DNA of the CDR3 is TGTGCCAGCAGCACAACTAGCGCCGCAGATACGCAGTATTTT.

This clonotype has just a few counts. The V gene is TRBV4-1, the J gene TRBJ2-1; possibly TRBD1 or TRBD2 for D (5 bases each). Germline V gives CDR1 MGHRA, CDR2 YSYEKL. The CDR3 consists of 16 residues. V lost 3 bases, J lost 1 base, and 13 bases lay in between. The CDR3 region is CASSQPGRTSYNEQFF. In DNA form, the CDR3 reads TGCGCCAGCAGCCAGCCGGGACGCACTTCCTACAATGAGCAGTTCTTC.

CDR3 nucleotide sequence: TGTGCCAGCACCTTTGTCGCGACGACAGATACGCAGTATTTT. Its protein is CASTFVATTDTQYF. This chain connects TRBV12-3 or TRBV12-4 to TRBJ2-3; no reliable D call. Trimming stripped 7 bases from V and 3 bases from J, with 14 bases between. The CDR3 is 14 amino acids.

Note on this clonotype: Germline and junction disagree at one end, which may indicate a read error. V and J are TRBV6-2 or TRBV6-3 and TRBJ2-2; D is undetermined. CDR3 length: 15 residues. Germline V gene data show CDR1 as MNHEY and CDR2 as SVGEGT. As DNA, the CDR3 is TGTGCCAGCAGTTTTGTGCATACGAACATCGGGGAGCTGTTTTTT. Its translation is CASSFVHTNIGELFF.

This clonotype was counted between two and nine times. The V and J genes are TRBV5-1 and TRBJ2-3, with 8 bases fitting TRBD1. Per germline, CDR1 SGHRS and CDR2 YFSETQ. The CDR3 runs 15 residues. J gave up 2 bases and V 4 bases, and 6 bases lay outside the gene matches. CDR3 DNA: TGCGCCAGCAGCGTGGGACAGGAGCACACAGATACGCAGTATTTT. It is translated as CASSVGQEHTDTQYF.

The chain combines TRBV6-2 or TRBV6-3 with TRBJ1-5, with a possible D match to TRBD1 (6 bases). V was cut by 0 bases and J by 5 bases, with 17 bases left in between. Per the germline V gene, CDR1 is MNHEY and CDR2 is SVGEGT. This CDR3 region has 17 residues. The CDR3 DNA reads TGTGCCAGCAGTTACTCGATGGGCGGGGGGCGGCATCAGCCCCAGCATTTT. Translated, it gives CASSYSMGGGRHQPQHF.

Here the CDR3 reads CSVEIWGLKQETQYF. The DNA for the CDR3 is TGCAGCGTTGAGATCTGGGGACTAAAGCAAGAGACCCAGTACTTC. This chain uses TRBV29-1 with TRBJ2-5; 7 bases are shared with TRBD2. CDR3 length: 15 residues. CDR1 SQVTM and CDR2 ANQGSEA come from the germline V gene. Germline trimming cut 3 bases from V and 2 bases from J; bases unmatched to any gene: 9.

In this sample, this clonotype turned up a few times. The V call is TRBV12-3 or TRBV12-4, the J call TRBJ1-4; D perhaps matches TRBD1 (5 bases). The CDR3 consists of 14 residues. The V and J ends lost 6 bases and 4 bases respectively, with 12 bases between them. The CDR3 sequence: CASRRWGVNEKLFF. Written as DNA, the CDR3 is TGTGCCAGCAGACGGTGGGGGGTTAATGAAAAACTGTTTTTT.

This clonotype appeared many times. The J gene is TRBJ2-3, the V gene TRBV5-1, with 12 bases identical to TRBD2. Losses at the gene ends were 3 bases for V and 3 bases for J; bases not matched to a gene: 11. The CDR3 loop spans 18 amino acids. Germline CDR1 reads SGHRS; CDR2 reads YFSETQ. The CDR3 is CASSSPDTSGRLTDTQYF. The CDR3 DNA reads as TGCGCCAGCAGCTCGCCCGACACTAGCGGGAGGCTTACAGATACGCAGTATTTT.

This clonotype was seen only a few times. The chain carries TRBV6-6 and TRBJ2-7; TRBD1 matches 8 bases. The V gene's germline CDR1 is MNHNY and CDR2 SVGAGI (reference sequence). CDR3 length: 14 amino acids. After removal of 7 bases from V and 6 bases from J, the junction contained 11 bases not matched to a gene. The CDR3 reads CASTRSQGAFEQYF. The CDR3 DNA follows: TGTGCCAGCACCAGGTCGCAGGGGGCTTTCGAGCAGTACTTC.

This chain connects TRBV2 to TRBJ2-3, with TRBD2 identical over 8 bases. V lost 3 bases to trimming and J lost 2 bases; unmatched junction nucleotides: 13. The CDR3 is 18 residues long. CDR1 is SNHLY and CDR2 is FYNNEI in the germline V gene. CDR3 bases: TGTGCCAGCAGTGAGACTGCGGGGGGCCCACTGGACACAGATACGCAGTATTTT. It translates to CASSETAGGPLDTDTQYF.

There are a few counts of this clonotype. The J gene is TRBJ1-4, the V gene TRBV4-1, with 8 bases lining up with TRBD1. Trimming took 1 base from V and 8 from J; bases not matched to a gene: 3. The CDR3 has 14 amino acids. The germline V gene has CDR1 MGHRA and CDR2 YSYEKL. CDR3 in DNA: TGCGCCAGCAGCCAAGGAAGACAGGGGGAAAAACTGTTTTTT. Translation: CASSQGRQGEKLFF.

This clonotype was seen a handful of times. J is TRBJ2-3 and V is TRBV6-2 or TRBV6-3; D is undetermined. The CDR3 runs to 14 residues. CDR1 is MNHEY and CDR2 is SVGEGT in the germline V gene. Trimming took 7 bases from V and 6 from J, leaving 17 bases between them. In nucleotides, the CDR3 is TGTGCCAGCACCCTGACAAGACCCGCGGATACGCAGTATTTT. Translating gives CASTLTRPADTQYF.

This clonotype was detected only a few times. The chain joins TRBV10-3 to TRBJ1-4; no reliable D call. This CDR3 is 12 amino acids long. The germline V and J ends were trimmed by 3 bases and 7 bases, with 6 bases remaining between them. The germline V gene has CDR1 ENHRY and CDR2 SYGVKD. In DNA form, the CDR3 reads TGTGCCATCAGTGATAACGGTGAAAAACTGTTTTTT. Amino acid sequence: CAISDNGEKLFF.

A single count supports this clonotype. An end of the junction differs from the germline gene, which may be a read error. V usage is TRBV29-1 and J usage is TRBJ1-4; D gene ambiguous. Germline V CDR1 and CDR2: SQVTM, ANQGSEA. CDR3 length: 13 residues. In DNA form, the CDR3 reads TGCAGCGGTGAATCATCTTACGGTGAAAAACTGTTTTTT. Amino acids: CSGESSYGEKLFF.

There are a few counts of this clonotype. The genes are TRBV7-2 and TRBJ1-4, with TRBD1 matching 7 bases. Trimming removed 2 bases from V and 10 bases from J; junction bases left unmatched: 10. CDR3 length: 15 amino acids. Germline V gene sequence: CDR1 SGHTA, CDR2 FQGNSA. CDR3 sequence reads: CASSLLQGGRAKLFF. CDR3 DNA sequence: TGTGCCAGCAGCTTATTGCAGGGGGGGAGAGCAAAACTGTTTTTT.

The CDR3 bases are TGCAGTGCTAGAGATCCGGGGGGCGAAGATGAGGAAAAACTGTTTTTT. As protein: CSARDPGGEDEEKLFF. The chain combines TRBV20-1 with TRBJ1-4; a possible D gene is TRBD1 (6 bases). The CDR3 contains 16 residues. Germline V gives CDR1 DFQATT, CDR2 SNEGSKA (reference sequence). V gave up 0 bases and J gave up 8 bases, with 19 bases separating them.

The chain uses TRBV29-1 and TRBJ1-1; 10 bases line up with TRBD1. V lost 5 bases and J lost 5; bases outside the gene matches: 11. The germline CDR1 and CDR2 sequences are SQVTM and ANQGSEA. The CDR3 sequence is 15 residues long. CDR3 bases: TGCAGCGTTTCTAAGGGACAGGGGATGAGGACTGAAGCTTTCTTT. The encoded protein is CSVSKGQGMRTEAFF.